This T cell receptor (beta chain) was captured by sequencing in a study of T cell clones after liver transplantation. Whole-study context: TCRbeta sequencing after a pre-transplant mixed lymphocyte reaction identified graft-donor-reactive clones, later tracked in post-transplant blood.

Libraries were prepared by immunoSEQ multiplex PCR; TCRdb keeps only in-frame clonotypes and omits some of them. The sample lists tens of thousands of clones, more than 90% occurring once. General study results and limits: In two subjects, few donor cells limited the measurable donor-reactive repertoire.

Regarding this clone: Its specificity is not known.

V was trimmed by 0 bases and J by 4 bases, leaving 7 bases between them. This CDR3 is 13 amino acids long. Germline assignment: CDR1 SGHDT and CDR2 YYEEEE. Sequencing was performed on CD4+ T cells from blood, taken before liver transplant. The chain is built from TRBV5-6 and TRBJ2-5; D gene unclear. This receptor was identified in a human donor who received a liver transplant. The DNA for the CDR3 is TGTGCCAGCAGCTTGGTAGAAGGAGAGACCCAGTACTTC. It encodes CASSLVEGETQYF.